Below are 27 T cell receptor beta chains sequenced from a single sample in a study of blood T cell repertoires in COVID-19. The table came from immunoSEQ multiplex PCR; TCRdb's copy has only in-frame clones and leaves some out. Of about 63,000 clones listed, approximately 80% are singletons. The source material was PBMCs or T cells enriched from blood (not recorded which). The receptors stem from a woman between 40 and 55 years old with acute COVID-19.

This clone has just a few counts. This chain links TRBV5-6 with TRBJ2-1; 9 bases are a match to TRBD1. Per the germline V gene, CDR1 is SGHDT and CDR2 is YYEEEE. Losses at the gene ends were 2 bases for V and 8 bases for J; bases not matched to a gene: 11. CDR3 size: 16 residues. The CDR3 nucleotides are TGTGCCAGCAGCTTAGCCGGGACAGGGTCGTCCCATGAGCAGTTCTTC. It codes for CASSLAGTGSSHEQFF.

This clone was picked up a small number of times. The chain couples TRBV7-2 to TRBJ1-4, with D perhaps TRBD1 (6 bases). The CDR3 has 15 amino acids. V gave up 5 bases and J gave up 8 bases, with 18 bases separating them. Per germline, CDR1 SGHTA and CDR2 FQGNSA. CDR3 sequence: CASSEPRGAREKLFF. CDR3 bases: TGTGCCAGCAGCGAACCTCGGGGGGCGAGGGAAAAACTGTTTTTT.

The chain combines TRBV6-4 with TRBJ1-6; no definite D call. Germline lookup yields CDR1 MRHNA and CDR2 SNTAGT. The V and J ends lost 5 bases and 7 bases respectively, with 12 bases between them. The CDR3 loop spans 14 amino acids. The CDR3 sequence: CASSRSGGNSPLHF. CDR3 DNA sequence: TGTGCCAGCAGTCGATCGGGCGGGAATTCACCCCTCCACTTT.

The chain links TRBV18 to TRBJ2-1; 12 nucleotides agree with TRBD2. Trimming cost V 6 bases and J 9 bases; bases outside gene matches: 9. The CDR3 sequence is 15 residues long. Per germline, CDR1 KGHSH and CDR2 LQKENI. CDR3 sequence (DNA): TGTGCCAGCTCGCCTAGCGGGGGGGCTTCGGCTGAGCAGTTCTTC. Its translation is CASSPSGGASAEQFF.

This clone was recorded only once. The chain is built from TRBV5-1 and TRBJ2-7; TRBD1 aligns across 10 bases. CDR1 and CDR2 from the germline V gene are SGHRS and YFSETQ. V shed 4 bases and J 3 bases; nucleotides not matched to a gene: 7. The CDR3 totals 15 residues. The CDR3 reads CASSPGQGLRYEQYV. The CDR3 nucleotides read TGCGCCAGCAGCCCGGGACAGGGGTTACGCTACGAGCAGTACGTC.

CDR3 DNA sequence: TGTGCCAGCAGTTCCGACAGGGCCGTCACAGATACGCAGTATTTT. Translated: CASSSDRAVTDTQYF. The chain has TRBV2 and TRBJ2-3; TRBD1 aligns across 7 bases. CDR1 is SNHLY, CDR2 FYNNEI, per germline. CDR3 size: 15 residues. Trimming removed 5 bases from V and 2 bases from J; junction bases left unmatched: 7.

The chain uses TRBV6-5 and TRBJ1-4; TRBD1 aligns across 7 bases. The CDR3 covers 14 residues. In germline, CDR1 is MNHEY, CDR2 SVGAGI. J gave up 4 bases and V 6 bases, and 5 bases lay outside the gene matches. The CDR3 DNA reads as TGTGCCAGCAGGCCCGCAGGGGGTAATGAAAAACTGTTTTTT. Translated, it gives CASRPAGGNEKLFF.

The chain combines TRBV3-1 (or the pseudogene TRBV3-2) with TRBJ2-4; possibly TRBD1 for D (6 bases). Germline assignment: CDR1 LGHDT and CDR2 YNNKEL (reference sequence). This CDR3 is built from 14 residues. V lost 4 bases and J 7 bases, leaving 14 bases between the germline ends. The CDR3 sequence: CASSRTAQGNIQYF. CDR3 bases: TGTGCCAGCAGCCGGACAGCTCAAGGGAACATTCAGTACTTC.

The chain combines TRBV5-1 with TRBJ2-3, with 13 bases fitting TRBD2. The CDR3 runs to 18 residues. V shed 0 bases, J shed 0 bases, and the junction held 4 bases outside the gene matches. CDR1 and CDR2 (germline): SGHRS, YFSETQ. This CDR3 reads CASSLEGLAGISTDTQYF. The CDR3 nucleotides read TGCGCCAGCAGCTTGGAGGGACTAGCGGGGATTAGCACAGATACGCAGTATTTT. Looking up the rest from reference TRBV5-1 and TRBJ2-3 gives the full variable domain: KAGVTQTPRYLIKTRGQQVTLSCSPISGHRSVSWYQQTPGQGLQFLFEYFSETQRNKGNFPGRFSGRQFSNSRSEMNVSTLELGDSALYLCASSLEGLAGISTDTQYFGPGTRLTVL.

J is TRBJ2-3 and V is TRBV2; 13 bases fit TRBD2. The CDR3 extends over 14 amino acids. Losses at the gene ends were 8 bases for V and 5 bases for J; bases not matched to a gene: 4. CDR1 and CDR2 (germline): SNHLY, FYNNEI. The CDR3 sequence: CASGTSGVGDTQYF. The CDR3 coding sequence is TGTGCCAGCGGGACTAGCGGGGTGGGAGATACGCAGTATTTT. Drawing the rest from reference TRBV2 and TRBJ2-3, the complete variable domain is EPEVTQTPSHQVTQMGQEVILRCVPISNHLYFYWYRQILGQKVEFLVSFYNNEISEKSEIFDDQFSVERPDGSNFTLKIRSTKLEDSAMYFCASGTSGVGDTQYFGPGTRLTVL.

The J gene is TRBJ1-3, the V gene TRBV29-1; D is perhaps TRBD1 (6 bases). The CDR3 sequence is 12 residues long. Trimming pared 4 bases from V and 3 bases from J, leaving 7 bases between. Per germline, CDR1 SQVTM and CDR2 ANQGSEA. In DNA form, the CDR3 reads TGCAGCGTTGTACAGGGTGGAAACACCATATATTTT. This codes for CSVVQGGNTIYF. Complete variable domain (other parts from reference TRBV29-1 and TRBJ1-3): SAVISQKPSRDICQRGTSLTIQCQVDSQVTMMFWYRQQPGQSLTLIATANQGSEATYESGFVIDKFPISRPNLTFSTLTVSNMSPEDSSIYLCSVVQGGNTIYFGEGSWLTVV.

V and J are TRBV3-1 (or the pseudogene TRBV3-2) and TRBJ2-2; 12 nucleotides match TRBD2. V trimming: 1 base; J trimming: 5 bases; junction bases outside the gene matches: 2. The CDR3 is 16 residues long. The germline V gene encodes CDR1 LGHDT and CDR2 YNNKEL (reference sequence). CDR3 coding DNA: TGTGCCAGCAGCCAAGGACTAGCGGGAGTTACCGGGGAGCTGTTTTTT. Translated: CASSQGLAGVTGELFF.

The V and J genes are TRBV19 and TRBJ1-5; possible D gene TRBD1, 6 bases. CDR1 and CDR2 (germline): LNHDA, SQIVND (reference sequence). This CDR3 region has 13 residues. V was trimmed by 8 bases and J by 5 bases, leaving 13 bases between them. The CDR3 nucleotides read TGTGCCAGTTCAGGGGTCGGCGATCAGCCCCAGCATTTT. It yields the protein CASSGVGDQPQHF.

The chain recombines TRBV3-1 (or the pseudogene TRBV3-2) with TRBJ1-6; TRBD1 matches 12 bases. Trimming cost V 2 bases and J 7 bases; bases outside gene matches: 3. Germline CDR1 is LGHDT and CDR2 is YNNKEL (reference sequence). The length of the CDR3 is 16 residues. The CDR3 region has the DNA TGTGCCAGCAGCCAACAGGGACAGGGGGCAAATTCACCCCTCCACTTT. Translated, it gives CASSQQGQGANSPLHF.

The DNA for the CDR3 is TGTGCCAGCAGTGCGGGGAGGCGGGGGGTAGGCTCCTACGAGCAGTACGTC. It yields the protein CASSAGRRGVGSYEQYV. The chain combines TRBV6-1 with TRBJ2-7, with TRBD2 identical over 8 bases. CDR3 length equals 17 residues. Germline V gene lookup returns CDR1 MNHNS and CDR2 SASEGT. The V segment lost 4 bases and the J segment 0 bases; nucleotides outside the gene matches: 11.

The CDR3 region has the DNA TGTGCCAGCAGCCCCCAGGGATTCACTGAAGCTTTCTTT. Translated, it gives CASSPQGFTEAFF. The chain links TRBV5-4 to TRBJ1-1; perhaps TRBD1 as D (5 bases). V lost 4 bases to trimming and J lost 4 bases, with 11 bases between them. This CDR3 comprises 13 residues. Germline-derived CDR1 and CDR2 are SGHNT and YYREEE (reference sequence).

The V call is TRBV28, the J call TRBJ2-1, with a tentative D call TRBD2 (6 bases). V gave up 7 bases and J gave up 3 bases, with 16 bases separating them. This CDR3 has 15 amino acids. Germline CDR1 MDHEN, CDR2 SYDVKM. The CDR3 loop reads CASTPRDSLYNEQFF. In DNA form, the CDR3 reads TGTGCCAGCACACCCCGGGACTCCCTCTACAATGAGCAGTTCTTC.

V and J are TRBV7-2 and TRBJ2-3, with TRBD2 identical over 11 bases. Germline V gene data show CDR1 as SGHTA and CDR2 as FQGNSA. V shed 4 bases, J shed 2 bases, and the junction held 8 bases outside the gene matches. The CDR3 is 17 residues long. The CDR3 region is CASSWKGLAAFTDTQYF. The CDR3 region has the DNA TGTGCCAGCAGCTGGAAGGGACTAGCGGCCTTCACAGATACGCAGTATTTT. Based on the CDR3 plus reference TRBV7-2 and TRBJ2-3, the full variable domain is GAGVSQSPSNKVTEKGKDVELRCDPISGHTALYWYRQSLGQGLEFLIYFQGNSAPDKSGLPSDRFSAERTGGSVSTLTIQRTQQEDSAVYLCASSWKGLAAFTDTQYFGPGTRLTVL.

The CDR3 protein is CASSFLQGRNTEAFF. CDR3 nucleotide sequence: TGTGCCAGCAGCTTCCTACAGGGCCGGAACACTGAAGCTTTCTTT. The rearrangement links TRBV7-8 to TRBJ1-1; weak D call: TRBD1 (6 bases). The CDR3 contains 15 residues. Trimming removed 3 bases at V and 1 base at J, with 12 bases between. Germline assignment: CDR1 SGHVS and CDR2 FQNEAQ.

V is TRBV5-4 and J is TRBJ2-1, with D uncertain. This CDR3 comprises 13 residues. V was trimmed by 4 bases and J by 6 bases, leaving 11 bases between them. In germline, CDR1 is SGHNT, CDR2 YYREEE (reference sequence). The CDR3 reads CASSVPPSNEQFF. DNA for the CDR3: TGTGCCAGCAGCGTCCCCCCGTCCAATGAGCAGTTCTTC.

The chain links TRBV28 to TRBJ1-1; a weak D match, TRBD1 (5 bases). Trimming removed 3 bases from V and 3 bases from J, with 11 bases in between. CDR3 size: 14 residues. Germline assignment: CDR1 MDHEN and CDR2 SYDVKM. The CDR3 spells CASSFRGGYTEAFF. CDR3 bases: TGTGCCAGCAGTTTCCGGGGGGGTTACACTGAAGCTTTCTTT.

V usage is TRBV27 and J usage is TRBJ2-7; 11 nucleotides align to TRBD1. The CDR3 spans 18 residues. The V gene end was trimmed by 5 bases and the J gene end by 4 bases; junction bases not matched to a gene: 16. The germline V gene encodes CDR1 MNHEY and CDR2 SMNVEV (reference sequence). CDR3 loop: CASSLSLAGTGGLYEQYF. The CDR3 nucleotides read TGTGCCAGCAGTCTAAGCTTAGCCGGGACAGGGGGTTTATACGAGCAGTACTTC.

The chain links TRBV10-2 to TRBJ2-1; TRBD2 matches at 9 bases. Trimming removed 5 bases from V and 3 bases from J; junction bases left unmatched: 5. The CDR3 is 15 residues long. Looked up from germline, CDR1 is WSHSY and CDR2 is SAAADI. Written as DNA, the CDR3 is TGCGCCAGCAGTCCACTAGCGGGCAACTACAATGAGCAGTTCTTC. It yields the protein CASSPLAGNYNEQFF.

The chain links TRBV19 to TRBJ2-1; 10 positions match TRBD2. Germline loops: CDR1 LNHDA, CDR2 SQIVND (reference sequence). The CDR3 is 13 amino acids. Germline trimming cut 10 bases from V and 9 bases from J; bases unmatched to any gene: 9. The CDR3 loop is CATRASGSGEQFF. CDR3 DNA sequence: TGTGCCACTAGAGCTAGCGGGAGCGGTGAGCAGTTCTTC.

The rearrangement uses TRBV11-2 and TRBJ1-1; TRBD1 is a possible D gene (6 bases). Looked up from germline, CDR1 is SGHAT and CDR2 is FQNNGV. The V end was cut by 3 bases, the J end by 1 base, with 15 bases between. The CDR3 loop spans 16 amino acids. CDR3: CASSFAGGRKNTEAFF. CDR3 nucleotide sequence: TGTGCCAGCAGCTTCGCTGGGGGCAGGAAGAACACTGAAGCTTTCTTT.

This clone has just a few counts. The J gene is TRBJ1-1, the V gene TRBV28, with D unresolved. The CDR3 loop spans 15 amino acids. The V gene lost 4 bases and the J gene lost 1 base, with 13 bases spanning the gap. Germline V gene data show CDR1 as MDHEN and CDR2 as SYDVKM. The CDR3 DNA is TGTGCCAGCAGTTCACCGGGTGCTGCGAACACTGAAGCTTTCTTT. Translating it yields CASSSPGAANTEAFF.

This rearrangement joins TRBV2 to TRBJ2-5, with TRBD2 matching 7 bases. V shed 4 bases and J 5 bases; nucleotides not matched to a gene: 4. This CDR3 has 13 residues. Germline V gene sequence: CDR1 SNHLY, CDR2 FYNNEI. In nucleotides, the CDR3 is TGTGCCAGCAGTGTGGGAGGGTTTGAGACCCAGTACTTC. Translating it yields CASSVGGFETQYF.